What follows are 26 T cell receptor beta chains derived from one specimen sequenced in a study of blood T cell repertoires in COVID-19. Profiled with immunoSEQ multiplex PCR; TCRdb holds only in-frame clones, not every one. This sample has more than 250,000 clones; roughly 83% occur once, and the top ten carry about 1.7%. The source material was peripheral blood. The source of these receptors is a woman between 50 and 59 years old with acute or convalescent COVID-19.

This clone was counted a single time. The chain combines TRBV7-6 with TRBJ2-7, with 8 bases lining up with TRBD1. The V gene end was trimmed by 3 bases and the J gene end by 3 bases; junction bases not matched to a gene: 7. The CDR3 runs to 15 residues. Germline V gene data show CDR1 as SGHVS and CDR2 as FNYEAQ. The CDR3 sequence: CASSLTDRGGYEQYF. CDR3 in DNA: TGTGCCAGCAGCTTGACCGACAGGGGAGGCTACGAGCAGTACTTC.

The CDR3 here is CATSDPWTSGTLAKNIQYF. Written as DNA, the CDR3 is TGTGCCACCAGTGATCCCTGGACTAGCGGTACCTTAGCCAAAAACATTCAGTACTTC. The chain joins TRBV24-1 to TRBJ2-4; 10 bases match TRBD2. This CDR3 is 19 amino acids long. CDR1 and CDR2 from the germline V gene are KGHDR and SFDVKD. The V and J ends lost 3 bases and 0 bases, in that order; junction bases with no gene match: 10.

This rearrangement joins TRBV18 to TRBJ2-3, with TRBD2 as a possible D gene (7 bases). This CDR3 spans 16 amino acids. Trimming pared 3 bases from V and 2 bases from J, leaving 15 bases between. In germline, CDR1 is KGHSH, CDR2 LQKENI. Written as DNA, the CDR3 is TGTGCCAGCTCACCGGGGGGGGGCGCAACCACAGATACGCAGTATTTT. Protein product: CASSPGGGATTDTQYF.

The CDR3 sequence is CSALDSLSNQPQHF. Written as DNA, the CDR3 is TGCAGCGCCCTGGACTCGCTTAGCAATCAGCCCCAGCATTTT. This sequence joins TRBV29-1 and TRBJ1-5; no clear D gene. Trimming shortened V by 7 bases and J by 0 bases, and 13 bases separated the two germline ends. The CDR3 runs 14 residues. Looked up from germline, CDR1 is SQVTM and CDR2 is ANQGSEA.

The sample holds one count of this clone. The chain has TRBV18 and TRBJ2-1; 8 positions match TRBD1. Germline V CDR1 and CDR2: KGHSH, LQKENI. The CDR3 consists of 16 residues. With 4 bases clipped from V and 8 bases from J, the junction kept 13 bases outside the gene matches. The CDR3 spells CASSRGTGQVNHEQFF. CDR3 nucleotide sequence: TGTGCCAGCTCACGGGGTACGGGACAGGTGAACCATGAGCAGTTCTTC.

This sequence joins TRBV10-1 and TRBJ2-7, with TRBD2 as a possible D gene (5 bases). CDR1 is WNHNN and CDR2 is SYGVQD in the germline V gene (reference sequence). This CDR3 spans 14 amino acids. The ends were cut back, 7 bases at V and 3 bases at J, with 16 bases in the middle. The CDR3 is CASTVSGLVYEQYF. The CDR3 DNA follows: TGCGCCAGCACAGTCAGCGGTCTGGTCTACGAGCAGTACTTC.

The J gene is TRBJ1-4, the V gene TRBV4-2; 9 bases are a match to TRBD1. Trimming removed 1 base from V and 5 bases from J; junction bases left unmatched: 11. This CDR3 has 18 amino acids. Germline CDR1 reads LGHNA; CDR2 reads YNFKEQ. CDR3 protein: CASSQGETGGAWNEKLFF. In DNA, the CDR3 is TGTGCCAGCAGCCAAGGCGAAACAGGGGGCGCTTGGAATGAAAAACTGTTTTTT.

This CDR3 reads CASRIAGGYTGELFF. CDR3 DNA: TGTGCCTCCAGGATAGCGGGAGGTTACACCGGGGAGCTGTTTTTT. The chain joins TRBV30 to TRBJ2-2, with 10 bases that match TRBD2. After removal of 7 bases from V and 3 bases from J, the junction contained 8 bases not matched to a gene. Per germline, CDR1 GTSNPN and CDR2 SVGIG (reference sequence). This CDR3 has 15 amino acids.

Of note for this clone: The sample holds other DNA sequences that translate to the same CDR3. This rearrangement joins TRBV7-9 to TRBJ2-1, with D hard to call. The CDR3 consists of 13 residues. The germline CDR1 and CDR2 sequences are SEHNR and FQNEAQ (reference sequence). V was trimmed by 0 bases and J by 8 bases, leaving 8 bases between them. The CDR3 here is CASSLALGDEQFF. The CDR3 DNA follows: TGTGCCAGCAGCTTAGCGCTAGGAGATGAGCAGTTCTTC.

This sequence joins TRBV7-9 and TRBJ2-7; tentatively, D is TRBD1 (6 bases). This CDR3 spans 15 amino acids. Deletions cut 1 base from V and 0 bases from J, with 10 bases between. The germline V gene encodes CDR1 SEHNR and CDR2 FQNEAQ (reference sequence). Here the CDR3 reads CASSLEYRASYEQYF. In DNA, the CDR3 is TGTGCCAGCAGCTTAGAGTACAGGGCCTCCTACGAGCAGTACTTC.

The rearrangement joins TRBV11-2 to TRBJ2-7; TRBD2 matches 10 bases. The J segment lost 0 bases and the V segment lost 3 bases, leaving 5 bases of the junction unmatched. CDR1 is SGHAT, CDR2 FQNNGV, per germline. This CDR3 region has 16 residues. CDR3 amino acids: CASSFTSGIPSYEQYF. In nucleotides, the CDR3 is TGTGCCAGCAGCTTTACTAGCGGGATCCCCTCCTACGAGCAGTACTTC.

This sequence joins TRBV18 and TRBJ2-7; D gene unclear. Germline assignment: CDR1 KGHSH and CDR2 LQKENI. Trimming removed 0 bases at V and 0 bases at J, with 3 bases between. CDR3 length: 13 residues. The CDR3 DNA follows: TGTGCCAGCTCACCACCCGGCTCCTACGAGCAGTACTTC. Translated: CASSPPGSYEQYF.

This clone has just one count. The V gene is TRBV6-2 or TRBV6-3, the J gene TRBJ2-2; 12 nucleotides line up with TRBD2. Trimming removed 6 bases from V and 7 bases from J; junction bases left unmatched: 6. Germline-derived CDR1 and CDR2 are MNHEY and SVGEGT. CDR3 length: 15 residues. The CDR3 here is CASSRLAGVGGELFF. The CDR3, as DNA: TGTGCCAGCAGCAGACTAGCGGGAGTCGGCGGGGAGCTGTTTTTT.

The V gene is TRBV3-1 (or the pseudogene TRBV3-2), the J gene TRBJ2-3, with D tentatively TRBD2 (5 bases). Looked up from germline, CDR1 is LGHDT and CDR2 is YNNKEL (reference sequence). The length of the CDR3 is 16 residues. V lost 1 base to trimming and J lost 0 bases, with 11 bases between them. The CDR3 DNA follows: TGTGCCAGCAGCCAAGGGGCGGGCCTTAGCACAGATACGCAGTATTTT. It encodes CASSQGAGLSTDTQYF.

The gene calls are TRBV7-6 and TRBJ2-7; D gene uncertain. V was shortened by 2 bases and J by 2 bases, with 10 bases between the two germline ends. CDR1 and CDR2 (germline): SGHVS, FNYEAQ. This CDR3 has 14 residues. CDR3: CASSLTTVTYEQYF. The CDR3, as DNA: TGTGCCAGCAGCTTAACAACCGTAACCTACGAGCAGTACTTC.

This clone was seen only once. J is TRBJ2-2 and V is TRBV3-1 (or the pseudogene TRBV3-2); D call uncertain. V was trimmed by 4 bases and J by 8 bases, leaving 11 bases between them. Germline CDR1 is LGHDT and CDR2 is YNNKEL (reference sequence). The CDR3 totals 13 residues. DNA for the CDR3: TGTGCCAGCAGCCCCCAACCTGCGGGGGAGCTGTTTTTT. Translation gives CASSPQPAGELFF.

The J gene is TRBJ1-4, the V gene TRBV28, with a weak D call TRBD1 (5 bases). This CDR3 region has 14 residues. V was shortened by 3 bases and J by 8 bases, with 13 bases between the two germline ends. Germline V CDR1 and CDR2: MDHEN, SYDVKM. DNA for the CDR3: TGTGCCAGCAGTTTGGGGGGTGGTGGCGAAAAACTGTTTTTT. Protein sequence: CASSLGGGGEKLFF.

The chain uses TRBV28 and TRBJ2-1, with 11 nucleotides matching TRBD2. CDR3 length: 16 amino acids. Germline CDR1 and CDR2: MDHEN and SYDVKM. The V and J ends lost 6 bases and 5 bases, in that order; junction bases with no gene match: 9. This chain's CDR3 is CASSPMTSGIDNEQFF. The CDR3 DNA reads as TGTGCCAGCAGCCCTATGACTAGCGGGATAGACAATGAGCAGTTCTTC.

This clone was observed a handful of times. The CDR3 protein is CASSIDGGSRYNEQFF. The CDR3 DNA is TGTGCCAGTAGTATAGACGGCGGGAGTCGTTACAATGAGCAGTTCTTC. The J gene is TRBJ2-1, the V gene TRBV19, with TRBD2 identical over 7 bases. V dropped 0 bases and J dropped 4; count of bases not matched to a gene: 6. The V gene's germline CDR1 is LNHDA and CDR2 SQIVND (reference sequence). This CDR3 has 16 residues.

The rearrangement links TRBV11-2 to TRBJ2-7; D remains ambiguous. CDR3 length equals 13 residues. Trimming took off 3 bases at V and 0 bases at J, with 6 bases between the two ends. Per germline, CDR1 SGHAT and CDR2 FQNNGV. The CDR3 is CASSFDSSYEQYF. The CDR3 coding sequence is TGTGCCAGCAGCTTTGACTCCTCCTACGAGCAGTACTTC. The whole variable domain, remainder taken from reference TRBV11-2 and TRBJ2-7, is EAGVAQSPRYKIIEKRQSVAFWCNPISGHATLYWYQQILGQGPKLLIQFQNNGVVDDSQLPKDRFSAERLKGVDSTLKIQPAKLEDSAVYLCASSFDSSYEQYFGPGTRLTVT.

This clone was recorded only once. The chain links TRBV2 to TRBJ1-1; the D gene is possibly TRBD1 (6 bases). CDR1 is SNHLY, CDR2 FYNNEI, per germline. The CDR3 spans 15 residues. The germline V and J ends were trimmed by 7 bases and 1 base, with 16 bases remaining between them. In DNA form, the CDR3 reads TGTGCCAGCACCCCTACACAGGGTCAGAACACTGAAGCTTTCTTT. The encoded protein is CASTPTQGQNTEAFF.

This sequence joins TRBV20-1 and TRBJ1-1; a weak D match, TRBD1 (6 bases). Trimming took 6 bases from V and 8 from J, leaving 13 bases between them. The CDR3 spans 11 residues. The germline V gene has CDR1 DFQATT and CDR2 SNEGSKA (reference sequence). The CDR3 is CSATGQREAFF. The CDR3 DNA is TGCAGTGCGACCGGACAGCGGGAAGCTTTCTTT.

The chain has TRBV24-1 and TRBJ2-7; 7 positions agree with TRBD1. CDR3 length: 14 amino acids. The V segment lost 3 bases and the J segment 6 bases; nucleotides outside the gene matches: 7. CDR1 and CDR2 (germline): KGHDR, SFDVKD. CDR3 in DNA: TGTGCCACCAGTGATCCTAAAGACAGGGTCGAGCAGTACTTC. The encoded protein is CATSDPKDRVEQYF.

CDR3 amino acids: CARESPNYGYTF. The CDR3 DNA reads as TGCGCCAGGGAGTCGCCTAACTATGGCTACACCTTC. The V call is TRBV5-1, the J call TRBJ1-2; D is unresolved. V was cut by 8 bases and J by 0 bases, with 8 bases left in between. This CDR3 has 12 residues. Germline CDR1 is SGHRS and CDR2 is YFSETQ.

This chain connects TRBV4-3 to TRBJ1-6; 10 nucleotides match TRBD1. The CDR3 consists of 16 residues. The J segment lost 8 bases and the V segment lost 1 base, leaving 5 bases of the junction unmatched. Germline CDR1 is LGHNA and CDR2 is YSLEER. In DNA form, the CDR3 reads TGCGCCAGCAGCCAAGCCCCGACAGGGGGCGATTCACCCCTCCACTTT. Encoded protein: CASSQAPTGGDSPLHF.

This chain joins TRBV4-2 and TRBJ2-5; 7 bases agree with TRBD2. CDR3 length: 14 residues. Germline-derived CDR1 and CDR2 are LGHNA and YNFKEQ. Germline trimming cut 5 bases from V and 5 bases from J; bases unmatched to any gene: 8. The CDR3 sequence: CASSGGSGRETQYF. Written as DNA, the CDR3 is TGTGCCAGCAGCGGCGGGAGTGGCCGGGAGACCCAGTACTTC.